Sequencing of this T cell receptor beta chain was carried out in a study of blood T cell repertoires in COVID-19. The overall study: Samples taken during acute and convalescent COVID-19 were collected in the United States, Italy and Spain. PBMCs, B-cell-depleted T cells, or T cells were the source of the cDNA or gDNA that made up the material.

Germline V gene data show CDR1 as LGHNT and CDR2 as FRNRAP. Trimming pared 2 bases from V and 8 bases from J, leaving 12 bases between. The CDR3 contains 13 residues. This clone was observed a single time. As originally analysed: Amplified reference gene primers provided the basis for estimating nucleated cell counts. The table came from immunoSEQ multiplex PCR; TCRdb's copy has only in-frame clones and leaves some out. V and J calls plus clone size are reproduced from that table; the DNA served to infer D and trimming. The sample contains about 60,000 clones, around 90% of which appear only once. Material for sequencing was peripheral blood. The chain employs TRBV12-5 and TRBJ1-1; tentative D call: TRBD1 (6 bases). This receptor was obtained from a human donor with active COVID-19. The donor label of this sample is uncertain. CDR3 DNA sequence: TGTGCTAGTGGTTTGTTGGGAGGGGGGGAAGCTTTCTTT. Its translation is CASGLLGGGEAFF.